The clone carrying this T cell receptor (beta chain) came up a few times. The data were taken from a study of T cells after yellow fever vaccination. Background on the study: Each low-cell-number fraction was prepared by means of SMART-Seq v4 Ultra Low Input.

In making TCR cDNA, 5'RACE template switching added a universal primer site and UMIs to it. TCRdb itself ran the 5' RACE reads through MiXCR, one entry per CDR3 protein. The sample lists some 560,000 distinct CDR3 sequences, around 16% occurring once. Sequenced material: PBMCs, taken about 5 days after the first yellow fever vaccination. The source of this sequence is a man aged 18 to 30 who received the YFV17D yellow fever vaccine.

As DNA, the CDR3 is TGTGCCAGCACCCCTCGTCTCCGGGACGAGCAGTACTTC. Translating gives CASTPRLRDEQYF. This chain uses TRBV12-3 or TRBV12-4 with TRBJ2-7; the D is unclear. Trimming shortened V by 7 bases and J by 5 bases, and 15 bases separated the two germline ends. The CDR3 loop spans 13 amino acids.